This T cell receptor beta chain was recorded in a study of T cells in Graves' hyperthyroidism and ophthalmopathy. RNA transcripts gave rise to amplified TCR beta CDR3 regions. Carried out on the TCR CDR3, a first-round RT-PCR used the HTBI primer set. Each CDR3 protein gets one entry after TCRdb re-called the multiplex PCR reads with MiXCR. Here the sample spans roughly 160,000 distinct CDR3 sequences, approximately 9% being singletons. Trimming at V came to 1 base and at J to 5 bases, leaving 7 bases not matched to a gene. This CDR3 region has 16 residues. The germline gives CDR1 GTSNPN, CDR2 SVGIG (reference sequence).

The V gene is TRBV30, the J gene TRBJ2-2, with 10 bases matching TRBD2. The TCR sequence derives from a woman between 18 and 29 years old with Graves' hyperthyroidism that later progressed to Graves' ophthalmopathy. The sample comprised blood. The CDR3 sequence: CAWSGVGAGGTGELFF. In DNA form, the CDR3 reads TGTGCCTGGAGTGGGGTAGGAGCGGGAGGGACCGGGGAGCTGTTTTTT.